This T cell receptor beta chain was recorded in a study of memory CD4+ T cells and cytomegalovirus serostatus. Findings and caveats of the study: The CMV-associated TCR signature appears largely within the CD4+ memory repertoire.

Single viable CD3+CD4+CD8-CD45RO+ cells were sorted as the memory CD4+ T cells. A word on this clone: The antigen is undetermined.

The CDR3 is made up of 13 amino acids. V lost 4 bases and J lost 4, with 10 bases in between. From germline, CDR1 is MGHRA and CDR2 YSYEKL. Using immunoSEQ multiplex PCR, the repertoire was profiled, and TCRdb retains in-frame clones only, with some absent. The sample gives 70,000 to 95,000 clones, approximately 80% of which show up once; less than 0.9% is in the top ten. Sequencing was performed on memory CD4+ T cells from blood. The sequence came from an adult in good health and CMV-seronegative. The chain uses TRBV4-1 and TRBJ1-2; possible D gene TRBD1, 6 bases. In DNA, the CDR3 is TGCGCCAGCAGCCGTACAGGGTCCTATGGCTACACCTTC. Protein: CASSRTGSYGYTF.